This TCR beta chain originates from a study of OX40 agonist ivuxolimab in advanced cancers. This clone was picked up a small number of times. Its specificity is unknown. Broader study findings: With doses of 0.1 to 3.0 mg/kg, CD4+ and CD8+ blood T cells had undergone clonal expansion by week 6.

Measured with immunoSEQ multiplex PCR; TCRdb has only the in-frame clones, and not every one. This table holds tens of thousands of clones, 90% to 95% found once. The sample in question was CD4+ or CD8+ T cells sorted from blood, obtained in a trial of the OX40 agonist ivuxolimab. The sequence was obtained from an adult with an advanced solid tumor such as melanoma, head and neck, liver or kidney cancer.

In nucleotides, the CDR3 is TGTGCCAGTAGTCTGGACAAGACCTACGAGCAGTACTTC. This sequence encodes CASSLDKTYEQYF. The chain has TRBV19 and TRBJ2-7; D is possibly TRBD1 (5 bases). There are 13 residues in the CDR3. Deletions cut 5 bases from V and 2 bases from J, with 10 bases between. The germline gives CDR1 LNHDA, CDR2 SQIVND (reference sequence). Looking up the rest from reference TRBV19 and TRBJ2-7 gives the full variable domain: DGGITQSPKYLFRKEGQNVTLSCEQNLNHDAMYWYRQDPGQGLRLIYYSQIVNDFQKGDIAEGYSVSREKKESFPLTVTSAQKNPTAFYLCASSLDKTYEQYFGPGTRLTVT.